The clone carrying this TCR beta chain has just one count. Germline CDR1 SGHDT, CDR2 YYEEEE. The CDR3 sequence is 12 residues long. V gave up 2 bases and J gave up 4 bases, with 6 bases separating them. The data originate from a study of blood T cell repertoires in COVID-19. Across the whole study: Specimens from acute and convalescent COVID-19 originated in the United States, Italy and Spain.

Profiling relied on immunoSEQ multiplex PCR, and the TCRdb table lists in-frame clones only, not all of them. This sample carries more than 85,000 clones, roughly 86% of them seen once, and the ten largest clones take 17%. The sequence derives from a human donor in a cohort sampled during active COVID-19. The chain employs TRBV5-6 and TRBJ1-2; D is unclear. The sequencing sample was made of peripheral blood. DNA for the CDR3: TGTGCCAGCAGCTTCGGTTCCTATGGCTACACCTTC. Protein sequence: CASSFGSYGYTF. The full variable domain, with the rest looked up from reference TRBV5-6 and TRBJ1-2, is DAGVTQSPTHLIKTRGQQVTLRCSPKSGHDTVSWYQQALGQGPQFIFQYYEEEERQRGNFPDRFSGHQFPNYSSELNVNALLLGDSALYLCASSFGSYGYTFGSGTRLTVV.